This paragraph covers one T cell receptor beta chain sequence. The antigen remains undetermined. Original data processing: Productive clonotypes were detectable down to 2.59 x 10-5 frequency. Clones were sequenced by immunoSEQ multiplex PCR, and TCRdb holds only the in-frame ones, with some missing. The DNA was the basis for D and trimming; V, J and clone size are from that table. The table records 30,000 to 40,000 clones, 70% to 90% of them present only once. The sample is drawn from a study of STAT5B mutations in CD4+ large granular lymphocyte leukemia. Study at large: Healthy donors showed HLA-associated enrichment of the CDR3 'QG' motif.

General study findings and limits: Compared with healthy controls (2/35), patient top clones favored TRBV06 (8/27). Main leukemic clonotypes were patient-specific, but 25% appeared at low frequency elsewhere.

Germline loops: CDR1 SGHRS, CDR2 YFSETQ. The CDR3 consists of 16 residues. Trimming cost V 0 bases and J 4 bases; bases outside gene matches: 1. This TCR was recovered from a human donor in good health. The J gene is TRBJ2-5, the V gene TRBV5-1; TRBD2 matches 15 bases. Sequenced input: CD4+ T cells from blood buffy coats. This CDR3 reads CASSLGTSGRAETQYF. For the CDR3, the DNA is TGCGCCAGCAGCTTGGGGACTAGCGGGAGGGCAGAGACCCAGTACTTC.